The next 7 T cell receptor beta chains were all read from a single sample in a study of blood T cell repertoires in COVID-19. Data came from immunoSEQ multiplex PCR; TCRdb stores just in-frame clones and leaves some out. Of around 500,000 clones in the sample, roughly 85% are singletons; the top ten hold roughly 3.2%. What was sequenced was peripheral blood. All receptors come from a human donor in a cohort sampled during active COVID-19.

The rearrangement links TRBV5-1 to TRBJ2-7, with 10 bases lining up with TRBD1. CDR3 length: 13 amino acids. Germline CDR1 and CDR2: SGHRS and YFSETQ. The V gene end was trimmed by 1 base and the J gene end by 6 bases; junction bases not matched to a gene: 1. The CDR3: CASSLRTGGEQYF. The CDR3 DNA sequence: TGCGCCAGCAGCTTGCGGACAGGGGGCGAGCAGTACTTC.

V and J are TRBV6-5 and TRBJ1-1; D is uncertain. Germline V gene lookup returns CDR1 MNHEY and CDR2 SVGAGI. The V gene lost 6 bases and the J gene lost 3 bases, with 8 bases spanning the gap. The CDR3 consists of 12 residues. The CDR3 loop reads CASSRHDTEAFF. CDR3 nucleotide sequence: TGTGCCAGCAGCAGACATGACACTGAAGCTTTCTTT.

The chain employs TRBV5-6 and TRBJ2-7; 13 bases map to TRBD2. The CDR3 has 15 amino acids. Germline V gene data show CDR1 as SGHDT and CDR2 as YYEEEE. V shed 3 bases and J 3 bases; nucleotides not matched to a gene: 3. The CDR3 protein is CASSSGTSGVYEQYF. CDR3 coding DNA: TGTGCCAGCAGCTCTGGGACTAGCGGGGTCTACGAGCAGTACTTC.

The gene calls are TRBV11-2 and TRBJ1-2, with D maybe TRBD1 (5 bases). V lost 1 base, J lost 8 bases, and 14 bases lay in between. This CDR3 comprises 14 residues. The germline gives CDR1 SGHAT, CDR2 FQNNGV. DNA of the CDR3: TGTGCCAGCAGCTTAGCCGGGACTTACAACGGCTACACCTTC. Amino acid sequence: CASSLAGTYNGYTF.

CDR3 residues: CASRKQWAETQYF. The CDR3 DNA sequence: TGTGCCAGCAGGAAACAGTGGGCAGAGACCCAGTACTTC. The rearrangement joins TRBV5-5 to TRBJ2-5; D remains unclear. Trimming shortened V by 5 bases and J by 4 bases, and 12 bases separated the two germline ends. Germline CDR1 is SGHKS and CDR2 is YYEKEE (reference sequence). The CDR3 is 13 amino acids.

The chain links TRBV10-3 to TRBJ1-6, with 8 bases that match TRBD1. The CDR3 is 13 amino acids. Germline lookup yields CDR1 ENHRY and CDR2 SYGVKD. Trimming removed 11 bases from V and 7 bases from J; junction bases left unmatched: 7. CDR3 sequence: CAAHGTGNSPLHF. The CDR3 nucleotides read TGTGCCGCCCATGGGACAGGCAATTCACCCCTCCACTTT.

This clone was observed a single time. The V gene is TRBV20-1, the J gene TRBJ1-5; tentatively, D is TRBD1 (6 bases). Between the trimmed V and J ends, which lost 3 bases and 0 bases, there was a span of 15 bases. The CDR3 runs 16 residues. In germline, CDR1 is DFQATT, CDR2 SNEGSKA (reference sequence). CDR3 amino acids: CSASQIGQISNQPQHF. DNA for the CDR3: TGCAGTGCTAGTCAGATTGGACAGATTAGCAATCAGCCCCAGCATTTT.